This T cell receptor (beta chain) stems from a study of shared clonotypes between healthy human individuals (dated by TCRdb to about 2020). About the investigation overall: A couple of women and three men aged 18 to 49 years were included in the cohort. For each donor, CD4 naive and CD4 memory were each given three plates, CD8 naive was given two plates, and CD8 memory was given one plate. The study deeply sequenced blood TCR repertoires of about 5 healthy adults to estimate repertoire size and the extent of clonotype sharing between individuals. To increase sequencing depth and limit assay-specific biases, TCR repertoire library preparation and sequencing were carried out by different laboratories using diverse techniques. Per donor, leukapheresis produced somewhere between about 0.8 and 9 billion PBMCs. On the study overall, not on this receptor specifically: Clonotypes shared by all four sorted-subset donors showed higher generation probabilities than non-shared clonotypes. Across a few donors, about 5% of naive CD4, 3% to 3.5% of naive CD8, 2.3% of memory CD4, and under 0.45% of memory CD8 clonotypes were shared. Sampling was restricted to blood, and TCR repertoires in tissue are likely to differ from TCR repertoires in blood. Rarefaction of sorted-subset datasets indicated incomplete sequencing despite the large sequencing depth. Based on pairwise subsampling, the degree of clonotype sharing among donors was expected to be affected by sequencing depth. Because the study included only a small number of donors, the genetic and exposure-history diversity represented was limited. Estimated clonotype richness was generally larger for naive than for memory subsets.

The donors were healthy, HIV-negative adults with no recently reported acute infections or vaccinations. Every donor was a Caucasian adult residing in Nashville, Tennessee, USA. CD4+ T cells were enriched by magnetic negative selection, after which naive cells were positively selected on CD45RA and the negative fraction was taken as the memory subset. Blood was obtained by leukapheresis, after which PBMCs were separated by Ficoll-Histopaque density gradient centrifugation and cryopreserved in liquid nitrogen vapor phase. Analytical flow cytometry was used to check the purity and quantity of every magnetically sorted T cell population. From each sorted fraction, genomic DNA was isolated and quantified by UV absorbance on a Nanodrop 2000c. Regarding this clone: Its cognate antigen has yet to be identified. No much larger clone is present one base from it, and per-base qualities are unavailable.

Using the deep immunoSEQ assay, TCR CDR3 regions were amplified from genomic DNA by multiplex PCR. Genomic DNA extracted from each cell subset was distributed evenly over all wells of several immunoSEQ 96-well plates, and each plate served as one replicate. For sorted subsets, about 210 ng of genomic DNA, equivalent to about 30,000 T cell genomes, went into each replicate PCR. Purified libraries were quantified with a Qubit 3.0 fluorometer, sized on a Bioanalyzer 2100, and re-quantified with the KAPA Library Quantification kit. Every immunoSEQ 96-well plate was sequenced on a dedicated single-read 150-cycle Illumina NextSeq 550 flow cell. The authors processed their data as follows. Because the immunoSEQ output included only junctional sequences and no quality scores, the filtering could not be the same as the filtering used for full-length reads. To assign V/J genes and CDR3, sequences were annotated against IMGT germline references using PyIR, a Python wrapper for IgBLAST v1.9. Any read was removed if the V/J assignment was weak (E-value above 1e-6), the CDR3 was missing, or the read contained stop codons, out-of-frame junctions, or ambiguous translated residues. V3J clonotypes were defined by identical inferred V gene, J gene, and CDR3 amino acid sequence. Percentage overlap between repertoires was calculated by dividing the number of shared unique clonotypes by the size of the smaller repertoire. Repertoire richness was assessed with RTK rarefaction, the Chao1 estimator, and Recon v2.1 estimates of unobserved clonotypes. Generation probabilities for all TCRbeta clonotypes obtained by the gDNA method from four donors were computed using OLGA. Drawn from immuneACCESS, this table holds only the in-frame rearrangements with V and J called that TCRdb kept. Clones are partly lost; checked studies trace under half to an unresolved V gene and leave the rest unexplained. The V and J calls and the clone size are those of that table, but D and trimming were determined from the DNA. The sample data list approximately 2,300,000 clones, and 85% to 95% of these were observed just once. The ten largest account for around 0.35% of the sample.

The CDR3, cysteine through phenylalanine, is 15 amino acids long. The read is trimmed to its CDR3 DNA, 45 bases read in frame from base 1. Based on the germline V gene, the CDR1 and CDR2 sequences are SGHTA and FQGTGA. V loses 5 bases, J loses 0 bases, and the germline ends lie 11 bases apart. This clonotype was obtained from a man between 18 and 29 years old in good health. Some clones in this sample may be carry-over from other donors' samples. The chain was built from TRBV7-3 and TRBJ2-1, with the D gene too uncertain to name. The sequenced sample was naive CD4+ T cells from PBMCs. The sample's cell subset or site label is to be understood as: CD45RA+ positively selected. The CDR3 region reads CASSPKLSSYNEQFF. The DNA sequence is given as TGTGCCAGCAGCCCCAAGCTCAGCTCCTACAATGAGCAGTTCTTC. The CDR3, completed at both ends by the reference TRBV7-3 and TRBJ2-1 genes, gives the full variable domain GAGVSQTPSNKVTEKGKYVELRCDPISGHTALYWYRQSLGQGPEFLIYFQGTGAADDSGLPNDRFFAVRPEGSVSTLKIQRTERGDSAVYLCASSPKLSSYNEQFFGPGTRLTVL.